The rows below give T cell receptor beta chains drawn from one sample of a study of Graves' ophthalmopathy and Graves' hyperthyroidism. TCRdb itself ran the multiplex PCR reads through MiXCR, one entry per CDR3 protein. Of roughly 1.1 million distinct CDR3 sequences listed, approximately 35% are singletons. The sample was peripheral blood or thyroid tissue (not recorded which). The receptors derive from an adult man with Graves' hyperthyroidism. Each CDR3 is given with its conserved first and last residue. D genes are given only for firm matches. Rows give clone size only sometimes, using once, few, many, or a class for an expanded clone.

clone size,V gene,J gene,D gene,CDR3 protein,CDR3 DNA
.,TRBV29-1,TRBJ1-3,.,CIGRPGNSSGNTIYF,TGCATTGGACGGCCGGGGAATTCGTCGGGAAACACCATATATTTT
.,TRBV7-2,TRBJ2-2,TRBD1,CAGSIGTGMILRELFF,TGTGCCGGCAGCATCGGGACAGGGATGATTCTACGGGAGCTGTTTTTT
few,TRBV5-5,TRBJ2-7,.,CASSMDPTYEQYF,TGTGCCAGCAGCATGGACCCAACCTACGAGCAGTACTTC
few,TRBV5-1,TRBJ2-7,.,CASSHSRDKLREQYF,TGCGCCAGCAGCCACTCCCGGGACAAGCTGAGGGAGCAGTACTTC
.,TRBV29-1,TRBJ2-1,.,CSVDWDSYNEQFF,TGCAGCGTTGACTGGGATTCCTACAATGAGCAGTTCTTC
.,TRBV7-9,TRBJ1-5,TRBD1,CASSLGTGEFEPQHF,TGTGCCAGCAGCTTAGGGACAGGGGAATTTGAGCCCCAGCATTTT
.,TRBV19,TRBJ1-5,.,CASSVGPHSGQPQHF,TGTGCCAGTAGTGTCGGGCCCCACTCGGGTCAGCCCCAGCATTTT
few,TRBV7-2,TRBJ2-7,TRBD2,CASSFLLAATYEQYF,TGTGCCAGCAGCTTCCTGCTAGCGGCTACCTACGAGCAGTACTTC
.,TRBV15,TRBJ2-7,TRBD2,CATSRGGRGAYEQYF,TGTGCCACCAGCAGAGGAGGGAGGGGAGCCTACGAGCAGTACTTC
many,TRBV11-1,TRBJ2-7,.,CASSLGGRRAYEQYF,TGTGCCAGCAGCTTAGGGGGCCGACGAGCCTACGAGCAGTACTTC
many,TRBV6-2/TRBV6-3,TRBJ1-1,.,CASSYPGEGSNTEAFF,TGTGCCAGCAGTTATCCCGGTGAGGGATCGAACACTGAAGCTTTCTTT
.,TRBV10-3,TRBJ2-7,.,CAISESGSIQYF,TGTGCCATCAGTGAGTCGGGAAGTATTCAGTACTTC
.,TRBV29-1,TRBJ1-4,.,CSVDGVLNEKLFF,TGCAGCGTTGATGGGGTCTTGAATGAAAAACTGTTTTTT
many,TRBV15,TRBJ2-7,.,CATSRDVQTSEQYF,TGTGCCACCAGCAGAGATGTACAGACGAGCGAGCAGTACTTC
.,TRBV7-2,TRBJ2-5,TRBD1,CASSPTGGSQYF,TGTGCCAGCAGCCCGACAGGGGGCTCCCAGTACTTC
many,TRBV4-3,TRBJ1-6,TRBD1,CASSQGQGAHSPLHF,TGCGCCAGCAGCCAAGGGCAGGGGGCGCATTCACCCCTCCACTTT
many,TRBV29-1,TRBJ2-5,.,CSVVSHDRLVSQYF,TGCAGCGTTGTATCCCACGACCGCTTAGTGTCCCAGTACTTC
many,TRBV7-9,TRBJ2-7,.,CASSPPGSDEQYF,TGTGCCAGCAGCCCACCAGGGTCGGACGAGCAGTACTTC
few,TRBV20-1,TRBJ2-7,.,CSARSQLYEQYF,TGCAGTGCTAGGTCCCAGCTCTACGAGCAGTACTTC
.,TRBV2,TRBJ2-7,TRBD1,CASVGGDRGAYGQYF,TGTGCCAGCGTGGGAGGGGACAGGGGCGCCTACGGGCAGTACTTC
many,TRBV29-1,TRBJ2-7,.,CSVGSGSYEQYF,TGCAGCGTTGGAAGCGGCTCCTACGAGCAGTACTTC
many,TRBV10-3,TRBJ2-5,.,CAISDRSPETQYF,TGTGCCATCAGTGACAGGTCCCCAGAGACCCAGTACTTC
many,TRBV9,TRBJ2-7,.,CASSVGPSENYEQYF,TGTGCCAGCAGCGTAGGGCCTAGCGAGAACTACGAGCAGTACTTC
.,TRBV15,TRBJ2-7,.,CATSRPASYEQYF,TGTGCCACCAGCAGACCTGCTTCCTACGAGCAGTACTTC
.,TRBV7-2,TRBJ1-5,.,CASTPRGRGIETQHF,TGTGCCAGCACCCCGCGGGGGCGGGGGATAGAGACCCAGCATTTT
few,TRBV2,TRBJ2-5,TRBD2,CASSEITSGSVYF,TGTGCCAGCAGTGAGATCACTAGCGGGTCAGTGTACTTC
.,TRBV29-1,TRBJ2-5,.,CSVSYGEETQYF,TGCAGCGTCTCCTATGGGGAAGAGACCCAGTACTTC
many,TRBV5-8,TRBJ2-5,.,CASSSRQETQETQYF,TGTGCCAGCAGCTCCCGACAGGAGACCCAAGAGACCCAGTACTTC
.,TRBV7-9,TRBJ1-2,.,CASSLGRMGLSYGYTF,TGTGCCAGCAGCTTAGGGAGGATGGGATTGAGCTATGGCTACACCTTC
many,TRBV15,TRBJ1-1,.,CATSHLSREETEAFF,TGTGCCACCAGCCATCTCTCTCGGGAGGAAACTGAAGCTTTCTTT
few,TRBV7-2,TRBJ2-5,.,CASSYGDVTQYF,TGTGCCAGCAGCTACGGAGACGTGACCCAGTACTTC
many,TRBV5-1,TRBJ2-5,.,CASSLSQLQETQYF,TGCGCCAGCAGCTTATCACAGCTCCAAGAGACCCAGTACTTC
.,TRBV7-9,TRBJ2-7,.,CASSLAPGLREQYF,TGTGCCAGCAGCTTAGCCCCAGGGTTGCGCGAGCAGTACTTC
.,TRBV18,TRBJ2-7,.,CASSPAESWGEQQYF,TGTGCCAGCTCACCTGCGGAATCGTGGGGGGAGCAGCAGTACTTC
.,TRBV7-9,TRBJ1-6,.,CASSLESTENSPLHF,TGTGCCAGCAGCTTAGAGTCGACGGAGAATTCACCCCTCCACTTT
.,TRBV29-1,TRBJ2-7,TRBD1,CSAKGQGSLEQYF,TGCAGCGCTAAGGGACAGGGGAGTCTCGAGCAGTACTTC
many,TRBV14,TRBJ1-4,.,CASRDGGRGEKLFF,TGTGCCAGCAGAGACGGGGGAAGAGGTGAAAAACTGTTTTTT